This is a list of T cell receptor beta chains from one sample in a study of blood T cells in healthy people across ages. TCRdb re-called the 5' RACE reads with MiXCR, one entry per CDR3 protein. The table records more than 700,000 distinct CDR3 sequences, about 47% of them present only once. Sequencing was done on a sample of blood. The origin of the receptors is a man older than 75 in good health. The CDR3 runs from the conserved cysteine through the conserved F or W. Each record gives: V gene, J gene, D gene, clone size, CDR3 protein, CDR3 DNA. A D gene is named only where the DNA matches it firmly. Only some rows state a clone size, as once, few, many or a class for expanded clones.

v_call: TRBV6-6
j_call: TRBJ1-6
d_call: TRBD1
clone_size: few
cdr3_aa: CASLLQGGSPLHF
cdr3_nt: TGTGCCAGCCTCCTTCAGGGGGGATCACCCCTCCACTTT

v_call: TRBV18
j_call: TRBJ2-3
d_call: .
clone_size: .
cdr3_aa: CASSPQASRDHNRDTQYF
cdr3_nt: TGTGCCAGCTCACCTCAAGCTTCGCGGGACCATAATCGTGATACGCAGTATTTT

v_call: TRBV14
j_call: TRBJ1-4
d_call: .
clone_size: .
cdr3_aa: CASSPALGRTSATNEKLFF
cdr3_nt: TGTGCCAGCAGCCCAGCGTTGGGACGGACAAGTGCAACTAATGAAAAACTGTTTTTT

v_call: TRBV29-1
j_call: TRBJ2-7
d_call: TRBD2
clone_size: few
cdr3_aa: CSATAGGAYEQYF
cdr3_nt: TGCAGCGCAACAGCGGGAGGTGCCTACGAGCAGTACTTC

v_call: TRBV7-9
j_call: TRBJ2-3
d_call: .
clone_size: .
cdr3_aa: CASSPIVRAIDTQYF
cdr3_nt: TGTGCCAGCAGCCCAATAGTCCGGGCCATCGATACGCAGTATTTT

v_call: TRBV9
j_call: TRBJ2-7
d_call: .
clone_size: .
cdr3_aa: CASSPDLQATYEQYF
cdr3_nt: TGTGCCAGCAGCCCAGATCTACAGGCGACCTACGAGCAGTACTTC

v_call: TRBV5-1
j_call: TRBJ2-7
d_call: .
clone_size: .
cdr3_aa: CASSFGSRSAYEQYF
cdr3_nt: TGCGCTAGCAGCTTCGGTAGCAGGAGCGCGTACGAGCAGTACTTC

v_call: TRBV7-9
j_call: TRBJ2-7
d_call: .
clone_size: few
cdr3_aa: CASSFVAGSYEQYF
cdr3_nt: TGTGCCAGCAGCTTTGTGGCAGGATCCTACGAGCAGTACTTC

v_call: TRBV7-3
j_call: TRBJ2-1
d_call: TRBD2
clone_size: .
cdr3_aa: CASSFGGGPGNEQFF
cdr3_nt: TGTGCCAGCAGCTTCGGGGGAGGGCCTGGAAATGAGCAGTTCTTC

v_call: TRBV12-3/TRBV12-4
j_call: TRBJ1-5
d_call: .
clone_size: .
cdr3_aa: CASRQVNQPQHF
cdr3_nt: TGTGCCAGCAGGCAGGTGAATCAGCCCCAGCATTTT

v_call: TRBV20-1
j_call: TRBJ1-4
d_call: TRBD1
clone_size: .
cdr3_aa: CSAEDGGQGNEKLFF
cdr3_nt: TGCAGTGCTGAAGATGGGGGACAGGGAAATGAAAAACTGTTTTTT

v_call: TRBV5-5
j_call: TRBJ2-7
d_call: .
clone_size: few
cdr3_aa: CASSLGSKNEQYF
cdr3_nt: TGTGCCAGCAGCTTGGGGAGTAAGAACGAGCAGTACTTC

v_call: TRBV14
j_call: TRBJ1-4
d_call: .
clone_size: .
cdr3_aa: CASSQGPGVNEKLFF
cdr3_nt: TGTGCCAGCAGCCAAGGACCTGGGGTTAATGAAAAACTGTTTTTT

v_call: TRBV27
j_call: TRBJ1-6
d_call: .
clone_size: few
cdr3_aa: CASTSRNVLSNSPLHF
cdr3_nt: TGTGCCAGCACCTCTCGGAACGTCCTCAGTAATTCACCCCTCCACTTT

v_call: TRBV14
j_call: TRBJ2-1
d_call: .
clone_size: .
cdr3_aa: CASSQELGYEQFF
cdr3_nt: TGTGCCAGCAGCCAAGAGCTGGGGTACGAGCAGTTCTTC

v_call: TRBV28
j_call: TRBJ2-3
d_call: .
clone_size: .
cdr3_aa: CASSQPVVADTQYF
cdr3_nt: TGTGCCAGCAGTCAACCGGTGGTGGCAGATACGCAGTATTTT

v_call: TRBV29-1
j_call: TRBJ1-1
d_call: .
clone_size: .
cdr3_aa: CSDDSGAFF
cdr3_nt: TGCAGCGACGACAGTGGAGCTTTCTTT

v_call: TRBV5-1
j_call: TRBJ2-1
d_call: .
clone_size: few
cdr3_aa: CASSLGLGGPLRNEQFF
cdr3_nt: TGCGCCAGCAGCTTGGGTTTGGGGGGGCCCCTGAGGAATGAGCAGTTCTTC

v_call: TRBV29-1
j_call: TRBJ2-3
d_call: TRBD2
clone_size: .
cdr3_aa: CSTRLAGGDTQYF
cdr3_nt: TGCAGCACCCGACTAGCGGGAGGAGATACGCAGTATTTT

v_call: TRBV14
j_call: TRBJ2-7
d_call: TRBD1
clone_size: few
cdr3_aa: CASSQELQGTEQYF
cdr3_nt: TGTGCCAGCAGCCAAGAGTTACAGGGGACCGAGCAGTACTTC

v_call: TRBV20-1
j_call: TRBJ2-5
d_call: TRBD2
clone_size: many
cdr3_aa: CSAISGSGAQETQYF
cdr3_nt: TGCAGTGCTATTAGCGGGAGTGGGGCCCAAGAGACCCAGTACTTC

v_call: TRBV12-3/TRBV12-4
j_call: TRBJ2-3
d_call: TRBD1
clone_size: few
cdr3_aa: CASSPYTFTGVSTDTQYF
cdr3_nt: TGTGCCAGCAGTCCCTATACTTTTACAGGGGTGAGCACAGATACGCAGTATTTT

v_call: TRBV18
j_call: TRBJ2-7
d_call: .
clone_size: few
cdr3_aa: CASSPRPLSKYEQYF
cdr3_nt: TGTGCCAGCTCACCACGCCCGTTATCTAAATACGAGCAGTACTTC

v_call: TRBV4-1
j_call: TRBJ2-1
d_call: TRBD2
clone_size: .
cdr3_aa: CASSQQFLAGGAEQFF
cdr3_nt: TGCGCCAGCAGCCAACAGTTTCTAGCGGGGGGGGCTGAGCAGTTCTTC

v_call: TRBV12-3/TRBV12-4
j_call: TRBJ2-2
d_call: .
clone_size: many
cdr3_aa: CASSVRVNGELFF
cdr3_nt: TGTGCCAGCAGTGTAAGGGTTAACGGGGAGCTGTTTTTT

v_call: TRBV7-6
j_call: TRBJ2-5
d_call: .
clone_size: .
cdr3_aa: CASSSLQGTRGETQYF
cdr3_nt: TGTGCCAGCAGCTCGCTCCAAGGGACAAGGGGGGAGACCCAGTACTTC

v_call: TRBV20-1
j_call: TRBJ1-4
d_call: TRBD1
clone_size: .
cdr3_aa: CSATGQGTEKLFF
cdr3_nt: TGCAGTGCTACGGGACAGGGCACTGAAAAACTGTTTTTT